These 8 T cell receptor beta chains originate from one sample sequenced in a study of identical twins. TCRdb itself ran the 5' RACE reads through MiXCR, one entry per CDR3 protein. Found here are 1.5 million or so distinct CDR3 sequences, under 35% of them singletons; the top ten hold about 0.27%. Sequenced input: cord blood. All receptors derive from a newborn girl in good health.

This clonotype has more than one count but fewer than ten. The chain couples TRBV24-1 to TRBJ2-3; possible D gene TRBD2, 5 bases. V lost 11 bases and J lost 0, with 14 bases in between. Germline V CDR1 and CDR2: KGHDR, SFDVKD. This CDR3 is built from 14 residues. CDR3 protein: CANASISSTDTQYF. For the CDR3, the DNA is TGTGCCAACGCTAGCATATCTAGCACAGATACGCAGTATTTT.

This clonotype has more than one count but fewer than ten. The CDR3 is CASSKGSRQGPSYEQYF. CDR3 DNA sequence: TGTGCCAGCAGCAAAGGTAGTAGACAGGGACCCTCCTACGAGCAGTACTTC. This chain connects TRBV21-1 to TRBJ2-7; TRBD1, the D gene given by the table, was not confirmed from the DNA. TRBV21-1 is tagged as a pseudogene. The CDR3 runs 17 residues.

This clonotype was seen a handful of times. J is TRBJ2-7 and V is TRBV18; 7 positions match TRBD2. CDR1 is KGHSH, CDR2 LQKENI, per germline. The ends lost 1 base at V and 7 bases at J; junction bases unmatched: 10. This CDR3 contains 15 residues. The CDR3 nucleotides read TGTGCCAGCTCACCACGGTCTGGGAGGGCCGGTGAGCAGTACTTC. Amino acids: CASSPRSGRAGEQYF.

This clonotype was observed a handful of times. This sequence joins TRBV5-1 and TRBJ2-7; D may be TRBD2 (6 bases). CDR1 SGHRS and CDR2 YFSETQ come from the germline V gene. The ends were cut back, 2 bases at V and 2 bases at J, with 11 bases in the middle. The CDR3 is made up of 14 amino acids. CDR3 in DNA: TGCGCCAGCAGCTTTTGGGACTCGACCTACGAGCAGTACTTC. This encodes CASSFWDSTYEQYF. Drawing the rest from reference TRBV5-1 and TRBJ2-7, the complete variable domain is KAGVTQTPRYLIKTRGQQVTLSCSPISGHRSVSWYQQTPGQGLQFLFEYFSETQRNKGNFPGRFSGRQFSNSRSEMNVSTLELGDSALYLCASSFWDSTYEQYFGPGTRLTVT.

This clonotype turned up a few times. This chain uses TRBV5-1 with TRBJ1-2; a weak D match, TRBD1 (6 bases). Germline loops: CDR1 SGHRS, CDR2 YFSETQ. The length of the CDR3 is 15 residues. With 0 bases removed from V and 8 bases from J, the gap between germline ends came to 17 bases. This CDR3 reads CASSLADRRSRGYTF. The CDR3 nucleotides read TGCGCCAGCAGCTTGGCCGACAGGAGATCGCGGGGCTACACCTTC.

The chain has TRBV6-1 and TRBJ1-1; 7 bases match TRBD1. Trimming at V came to 10 bases and at J to 2 bases, leaving 10 bases not matched to a gene. Germline assignment: CDR1 MNHNS and CDR2 SASEGT. This CDR3 comprises 14 residues. CDR3 sequence reads: CAISPGTVNTEAFF. In DNA form, the CDR3 reads TGTGCCATTTCCCCCGGGACAGTAAACACTGAAGCTTTCTTT.

The rearrangement links TRBV5-4 to TRBJ2-7, with TRBD1 as a possible D gene (7 bases). Trimming stripped 1 base from V and 2 bases from J, with 13 bases between. The CDR3 length is 15 residues. Germline V gives CDR1 SGHNT, CDR2 YYREEE (reference sequence). CDR3 sequence: CASSLWSGGTYEQYF. CDR3 coding DNA: TGTGCCAGCAGCTTGTGGTCAGGGGGGACCTACGAGCAGTACTTC.

The chain is built from TRBV28 and TRBJ1-2; the D is unclear. The V and J ends lost 1 base and 4 bases respectively, with 7 bases between them. Looked up from germline, CDR1 is MDHEN and CDR2 is SYDVKM. The CDR3 has 13 residues. In DNA, the CDR3 is TGTGCCAGCAGTTTATCGTGGCCCTATGGCTACACCTTC. Translated: CASSLSWPYGYTF.